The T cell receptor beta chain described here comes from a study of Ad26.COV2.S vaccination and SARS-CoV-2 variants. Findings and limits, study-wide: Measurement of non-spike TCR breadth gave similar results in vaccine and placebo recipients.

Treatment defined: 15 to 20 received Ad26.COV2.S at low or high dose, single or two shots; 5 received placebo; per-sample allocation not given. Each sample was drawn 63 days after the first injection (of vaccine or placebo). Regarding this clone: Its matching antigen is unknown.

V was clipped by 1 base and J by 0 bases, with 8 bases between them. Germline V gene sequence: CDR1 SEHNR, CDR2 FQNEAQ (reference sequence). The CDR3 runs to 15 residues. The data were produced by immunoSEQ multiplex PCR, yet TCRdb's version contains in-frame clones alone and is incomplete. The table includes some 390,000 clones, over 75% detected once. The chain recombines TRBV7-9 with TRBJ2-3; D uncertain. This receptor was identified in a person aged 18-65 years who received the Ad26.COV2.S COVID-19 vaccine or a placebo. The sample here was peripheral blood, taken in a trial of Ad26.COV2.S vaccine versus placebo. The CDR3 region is CASSLVMGSTDTQYF. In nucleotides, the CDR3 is TGTGCCAGCAGCTTAGTGATGGGGAGCACAGATACGCAGTATTTT.